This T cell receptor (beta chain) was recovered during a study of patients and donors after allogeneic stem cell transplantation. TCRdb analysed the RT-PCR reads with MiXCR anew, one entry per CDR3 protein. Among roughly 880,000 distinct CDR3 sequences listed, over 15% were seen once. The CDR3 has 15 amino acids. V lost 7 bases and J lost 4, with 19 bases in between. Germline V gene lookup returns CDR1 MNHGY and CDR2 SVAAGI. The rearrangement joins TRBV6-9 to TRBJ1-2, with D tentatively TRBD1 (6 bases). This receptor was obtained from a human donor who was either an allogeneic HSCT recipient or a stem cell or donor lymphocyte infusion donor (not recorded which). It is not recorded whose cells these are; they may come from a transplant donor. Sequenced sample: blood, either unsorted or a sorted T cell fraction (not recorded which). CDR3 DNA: TGTGCCAGCACTCCCCAGCAGGGGCGGACCTATGGCTACACCTTC. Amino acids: CASTPQQGRTYGYTF.